Listed below are T cell receptor beta chains from one sample, sequenced in a study of T cell changes during pregnancy in multiple sclerosis. The protocol was immunoSEQ multiplex PCR, while the TCRdb copy is restricted to in-frame clones and leaves out a portion. The table records fewer than 30,000 clones, roughly 89% of them present only once. Source: CD8+ T cells from peripheral blood mononuclear cells, taken in the second trimester of pregnancy. Source of these receptors: a female donor with multiple sclerosis, enrolled in a pregnancy study. The CDR3 runs from the conserved cysteine through the conserved F or W. The D gene is left open where the match is weak. Size is omitted from some rows. Given values are once, few, many or a class for expanded clones.

TRBV14	-	15	TRBD1	TRBJ2-7	CASSQDGQGKNEQYF	TGTGCCAGCAGCCAAGACGGACAGGGTAAGAACGAGCAGTACTTC
TRBV9	-	16	TRBD1	TRBJ1-3	CASSPRDRVLGNTIYF	TGTGCCAGCAGCCCCCGCGACAGGGTACTTGGAAACACCATATATTTT
TRBV6-5	-	14	TRBD1	TRBJ2-7	CATQTGQGAEEQYF	TGTGCCACCCAGACGGGACAGGGGGCGGAAGAGCAGTACTTC
TRBV20-1	many	11	-	TRBJ2-7	CSARDNYEQYF	TGCAGTGCTAGGGACAACTACGAGCAGTACTTC
TRBV15	-	18	TRBD2	TRBJ2-2	CATSGWTSETANTGELFF	TGTGCCACCAGCGGCTGGACTAGCGAAACCGCGAACACCGGGGAGCTGTTTTTT
TRBV28	-	19	TRBD1	TRBJ1-5	CASRERMDRGPVWNQPQHF	TGTGCCAGCCGGGAGAGGATGGACAGGGGACCCGTTTGGAATCAGCCCCAGCATTTT
TRBV2	-	15	-	TRBJ2-7	CASSEWFNNSYEQYF	TGTGCCAGCAGTGAATGGTTTAACAACTCCTACGAGCAGTACTTC
TRBV28	-	16	TRBD1	TRBJ1-4	CASSFGADRADEKLFF	TGTGCCAGCAGTTTCGGGGCCGACAGGGCGGATGAAAAACTGTTTTTT
TRBV5-4	-	14	-	TRBJ2-1	CASNTELAPHEQFF	TGTGCCAGCAACACTGAACTAGCCCCCCATGAGCAGTTCTTC
TRBV27	-	14	-	TRBJ2-3	CASSLAVSTDTQYF	TGTGCCAGCAGTTTGGCGGTTAGCACAGATACGCAGTATTTT
TRBV19	once	14	TRBD1	TRBJ1-5	CASSTGGSSQPQHF	TGTGCCAGTAGTACAGGGGGATCGTCTCAGCCCCAGCATTTT
TRBV10-1	-	16	TRBD2	TRBJ2-7	CASSGLGLAESYEQYF	TGCGCCAGCAGTGGACTAGGACTAGCGGAGTCCTACGAGCAGTACTTC
TRBV7-3	-	15	TRBD1	TRBJ2-1	CASSLDRAPYNEQFF	TGTGCCAGCAGCCTCGACAGGGCTCCCTACAATGAGCAGTTCTTC
TRBV7-9	once	12	-	TRBJ2-7	CASSLSPYEQYF	TGTGCCAGCAGCTTATCCCCATACGAGCAGTACTTC
TRBV7-9	once	14	-	TRBJ1-1	CASSPEIPETEAFF	TGTGCCAGCAGCCCAGAGATCCCGGAGACTGAAGCTTTCTTT
TRBV4-3	-	16	TRBD2	TRBJ2-7	CASSPWTSGSPYEQYF	TGCGCCAGCAGCCCCTGGACTAGCGGGAGCCCCTACGAGCAGTACTTC
TRBV27	-	15	TRBD1	TRBJ1-2	CASSLAGQGIGGYTF	TGTGCCAGCAGTTTAGCGGGACAGGGGATCGGTGGCTACACCTTC
TRBV5-4	-	16	TRBD1	TRBJ2-2	CASSSSGQGYPGELFF	TGTGCCAGCAGCTCCTCCGGACAGGGGTACCCCGGGGAGCTGTTTTTT
TRBV11-3	-	17	-	TRBJ1-5	CASSSPGKGRDNQPQHF	TGTGCCAGCAGCTCCCCAGGGAAGGGAAGGGACAATCAGCCCCAGCATTTT
TRBV4-2	-	15	-	TRBJ2-1	CASSQRQEAYNEQFF	TGTGCCAGCAGCCAAAGACAGGAGGCCTACAATGAGCAGTTCTTC
TRBV6-5	-	14	-	TRBJ1-5	CASSYRQGNQPQHF	TGTGCCAGCAGTTATCGACAGGGCAATCAGCCCCAGCATTTT
TRBV6-6	-	16	-	TRBJ2-1	CASSYSIRGSYNEQFF	TGTGCCAGCAGTTACTCGATCAGGGGTTCCTACAATGAGCAGTTCTTC
TRBV29-1	once	16	TRBD1	TRBJ1-2	CSPAGDRGDCNYGYTF	TGCAGCCCTGCTGGGGACAGGGGTGACTGTAACTATGGCTACACCTTC
TRBV19	-	16	TRBD1	TRBJ1-3	CASSTYRGSSGNTIYF	TGTGCCAGTAGTACCTACAGGGGAAGCTCTGGAAACACCATATATTTT
TRBV6-6	-	14	TRBD2	TRBJ2-7	CASSVAGERDEQYF	TGTGCCAGCAGCGTAGCGGGAGAACGCGACGAGCAGTACTTC
TRBV6-4	-	16	TRBD1	TRBJ2-5	CASSESETGIRETQYF	TGTGCCAGCAGTGAGAGTGAGACAGGGATAAGAGAAACCCAGTACTTC
TRBV27	-	18	TRBD2	TRBJ2-1	CASSFSAGLAGGIHEQFF	TGTGCCAGCAGTTTCAGCGCTGGACTAGCGGGAGGGATCCATGAGCAGTTCTTC
TRBV6-5	-	15	TRBD2	TRBJ2-7	CASSALLAGGYEQYF	TGTGCCAGCAGTGCCCTACTAGCGGGGGGCTACGAGCAGTACTTC
TRBV25-1	-	15	TRBD2	TRBJ2-2	CASSATGGGAGELFF	TGTGCCAGCAGTGCGACGGGAGGAGGGGCCGGGGAGCTGTTTTTT
TRBV4-2	-	14	TRBD2	TRBJ2-3	CASSPLAGTDTQYF	TGTGCCAGCAGCCCGCTAGCGGGGACAGATACGCAGTATTTT
TRBV28	-	12	-	TRBJ1-1	CASSIQGTEAFF	TGTGCCAGCAGTATTCAGGGGACTGAAGCTTTCTTT
TRBV7-9	-	18	TRBD2	TRBJ2-3	CASSALKVSGRSTDTQYF	TGTGCCAGCAGCGCCTTGAAAGTTAGCGGGAGGAGCACAGATACGCAGTATTTT